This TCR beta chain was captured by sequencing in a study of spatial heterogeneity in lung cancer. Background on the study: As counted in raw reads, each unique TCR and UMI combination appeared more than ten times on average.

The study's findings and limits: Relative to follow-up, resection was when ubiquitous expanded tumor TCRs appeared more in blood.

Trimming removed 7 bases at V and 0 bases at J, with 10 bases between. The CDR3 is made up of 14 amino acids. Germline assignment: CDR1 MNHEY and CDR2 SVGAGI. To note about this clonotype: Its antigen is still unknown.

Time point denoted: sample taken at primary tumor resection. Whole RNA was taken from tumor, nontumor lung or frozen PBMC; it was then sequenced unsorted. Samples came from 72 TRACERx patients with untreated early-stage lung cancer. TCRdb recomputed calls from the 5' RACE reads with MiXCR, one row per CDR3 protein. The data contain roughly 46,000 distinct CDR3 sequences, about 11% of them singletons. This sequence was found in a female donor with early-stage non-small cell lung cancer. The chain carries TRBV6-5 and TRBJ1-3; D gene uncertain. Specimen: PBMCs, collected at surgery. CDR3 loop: CASTSSSSGNTIYF. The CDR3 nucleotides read TGTGCCAGCACCTCGTCTAGCTCTGGAAACACCATATATTTT.